This T cell receptor beta chain originates from a study of blood T cell repertoires in COVID-19. Study-wide context: COVID-19 samples from acute and convalescent phases originated in the United States, Italy and Spain. Nucleic acid was either cDNA or gDNA, and it came from T cells, B-cell-depleted T cells, or PBMCs.

Germline CDR1 reads SGDLS; CDR2 reads YYNGEE. The CDR3 runs 16 residues. V lost 3 bases to trimming and J lost 4 bases, with 17 bases between them. Authors' data handling: Reference gene primers were amplified, and this amplification served to estimate nucleated cell counts. TCRdb keeps only in-frame clones here, not all; method: immunoSEQ multiplex PCR. V and J calls and clone size follow that table, whereas D and trimming were derived from the DNA. The sample has about 110,000 clones, around 64% seen once. The specimen sequenced was peripheral blood. The receptor was derived from a woman between 35 and 50 years old with acute or convalescent COVID-19. The chain links TRBV9 to TRBJ2-1; D is possibly TRBD2 (6 bases). The CDR3 protein is CASSGGGGRKYNEQFF. CDR3 nucleotides: TGTGCCAGCAGCGGGGGTGGAGGGCGCAAGTACAATGAGCAGTTCTTC.